This T cell receptor beta chain stems from a study of Ad26.COV2.S vaccination and SARS-CoV-2 variants. The study's findings and limits: A substantial breadth of spike-specific CD8+ and CD4+ T cell responses after vaccination has been reported.

V was shortened by 4 bases and J by 5 bases, with 13 bases between the two germline ends. Germline CDR1 and CDR2: SGHTS and YDEGEE. The CDR3 is 14 residues long. Worth noting for this clone: Its antigen remains unknown.

Clones were sequenced by immunoSEQ multiplex PCR, and TCRdb holds only the in-frame ones, with some missing. The sample includes fewer than 600,000 clones, 80% to 90% of them seen just once. As to treatment: 15 to 20 received Ad26.COV2.S at low or high dose, single or two shots; a few received placebo; per-sample allocation not given. Following the first vaccine or placebo injection, samples were taken on day 63. Sequencing used peripheral blood, obtained in a trial of Ad26.COV2.S vaccine versus placebo. The V gene is TRBV5-8, the J gene TRBJ1-5, with D possibly matching TRBD1 (5 bases). The source of this sequence is a person between 18 and 65 years old who received the Ad26.COV2.S COVID-19 vaccine or a placebo. This CDR3 reads CASSSGTEYQPQHF. CDR3 nucleotide sequence: TGTGCCAGCAGCAGCGGGACGGAGTATCAGCCCCAGCATTTT.